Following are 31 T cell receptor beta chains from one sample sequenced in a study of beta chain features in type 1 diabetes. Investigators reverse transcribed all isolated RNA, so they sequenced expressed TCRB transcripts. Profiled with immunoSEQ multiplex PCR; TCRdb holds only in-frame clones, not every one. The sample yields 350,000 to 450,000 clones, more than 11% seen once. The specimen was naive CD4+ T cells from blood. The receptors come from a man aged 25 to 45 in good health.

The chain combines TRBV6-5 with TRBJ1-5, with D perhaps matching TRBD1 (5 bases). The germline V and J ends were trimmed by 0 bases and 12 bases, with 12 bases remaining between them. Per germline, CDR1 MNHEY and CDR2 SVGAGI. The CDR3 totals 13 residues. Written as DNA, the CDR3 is TGTGCCAGCAGTTACTCTGGGACGGAGAACCAGCATTTT. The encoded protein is CASSYSGTENQHF.

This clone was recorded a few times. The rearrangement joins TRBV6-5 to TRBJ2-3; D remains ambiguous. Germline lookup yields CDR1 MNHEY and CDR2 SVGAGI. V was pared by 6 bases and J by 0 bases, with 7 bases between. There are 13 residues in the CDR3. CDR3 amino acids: CASRTTSTDTQYF. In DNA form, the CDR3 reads TGTGCCAGCAGAACCACCAGCACAGATACGCAGTATTTT.

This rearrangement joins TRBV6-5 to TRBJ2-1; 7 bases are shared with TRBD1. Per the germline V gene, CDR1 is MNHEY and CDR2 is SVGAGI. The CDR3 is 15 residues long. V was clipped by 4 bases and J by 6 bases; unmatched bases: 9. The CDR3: CASSFDRAGSNEQFF. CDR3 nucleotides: TGTGCCAGCAGTTTTGACAGGGCCGGTAGCAATGAGCAGTTCTTC.

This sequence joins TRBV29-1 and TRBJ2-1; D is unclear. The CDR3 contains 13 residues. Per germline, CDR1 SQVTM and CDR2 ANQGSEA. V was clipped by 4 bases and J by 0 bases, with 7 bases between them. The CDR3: CSVVGSSYNEQFF. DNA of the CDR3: TGCAGCGTTGTCGGAAGCTCCTACAATGAGCAGTTCTTC.

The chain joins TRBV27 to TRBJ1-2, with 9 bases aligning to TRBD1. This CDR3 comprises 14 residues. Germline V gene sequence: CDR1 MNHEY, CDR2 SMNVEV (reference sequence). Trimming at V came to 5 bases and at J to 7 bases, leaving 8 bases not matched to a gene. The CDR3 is CASSMDRGIGGYTF. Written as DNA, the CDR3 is TGTGCCAGCAGTATGGACAGGGGAATCGGTGGCTACACCTTC.

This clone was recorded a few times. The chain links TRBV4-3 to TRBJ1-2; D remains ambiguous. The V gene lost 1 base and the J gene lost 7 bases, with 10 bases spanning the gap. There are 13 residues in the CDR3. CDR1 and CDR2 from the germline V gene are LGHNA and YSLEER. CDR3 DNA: TGCGCCAGCAGCCAAGTTGGAGGCGGTGGCTACACCTTC. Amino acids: CASSQVGGGGYTF.

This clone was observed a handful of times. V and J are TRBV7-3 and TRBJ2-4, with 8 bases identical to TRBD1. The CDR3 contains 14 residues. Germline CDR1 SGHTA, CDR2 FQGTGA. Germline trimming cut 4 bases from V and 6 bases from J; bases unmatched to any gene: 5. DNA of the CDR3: TGTGCCAGCAGCTCCCCACAGGGGGGAAACATTCAGTACTTC. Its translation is CASSSPQGGNIQYF.

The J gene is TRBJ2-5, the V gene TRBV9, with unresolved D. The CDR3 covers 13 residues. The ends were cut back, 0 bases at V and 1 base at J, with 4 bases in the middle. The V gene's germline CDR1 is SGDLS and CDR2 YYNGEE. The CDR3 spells CASSVDAQETQYF. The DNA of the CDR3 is TGTGCCAGCAGCGTAGATGCCCAAGAGACCCAGTACTTC.

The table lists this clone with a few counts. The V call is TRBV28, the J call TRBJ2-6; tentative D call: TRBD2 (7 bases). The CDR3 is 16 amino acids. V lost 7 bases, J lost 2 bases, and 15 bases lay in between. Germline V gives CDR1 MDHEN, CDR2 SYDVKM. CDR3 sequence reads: CASTGSGGPGANVLTF. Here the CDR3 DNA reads TGTGCCAGCACCGGGTCGGGGGGCCCTGGGGCCAACGTCCTGACTTTC.

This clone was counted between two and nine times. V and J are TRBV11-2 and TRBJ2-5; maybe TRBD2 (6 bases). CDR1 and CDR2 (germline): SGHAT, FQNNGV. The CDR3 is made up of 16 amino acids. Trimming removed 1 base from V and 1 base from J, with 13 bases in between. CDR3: CASSLARGEVQETQYF. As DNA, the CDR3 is TGTGCCAGCAGCTTAGCTCGCGGGGAAGTCCAAGAGACCCAGTACTTC.

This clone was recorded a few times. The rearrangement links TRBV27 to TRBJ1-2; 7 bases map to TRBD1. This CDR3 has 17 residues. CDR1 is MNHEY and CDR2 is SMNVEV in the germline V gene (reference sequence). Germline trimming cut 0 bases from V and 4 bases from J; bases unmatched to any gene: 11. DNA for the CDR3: TGTGCCAGCAGTTTATCTGTGACAGGGACTTTTAGCTATGGCTACACCTTC. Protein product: CASSLSVTGTFSYGYTF.

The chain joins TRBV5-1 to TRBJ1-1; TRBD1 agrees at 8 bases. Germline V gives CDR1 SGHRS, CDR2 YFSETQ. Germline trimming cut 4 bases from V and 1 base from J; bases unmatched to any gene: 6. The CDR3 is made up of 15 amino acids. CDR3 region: CASSTDRGQNTEAFF. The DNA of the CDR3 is TGCGCCAGCAGCACTGACAGGGGACAGAACACTGAAGCTTTCTTT. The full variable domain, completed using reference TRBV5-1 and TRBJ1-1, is KAGVTQTPRYLIKTRGQQVTLSCSPISGHRSVSWYQQTPGQGLQFLFEYFSETQRNKGNFPGRFSGRQFSNSRSEMNVSTLELGDSALYLCASSTDRGQNTEAFFGQGTRLTVV.

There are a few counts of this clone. CDR3 in amino acids: CSADVRDRGFGTEAFF. As DNA, the CDR3 is TGCAGCGCAGACGTCCGGGACAGGGGGTTCGGCACTGAAGCTTTCTTT. V gene TRBV29-1 combines with J gene TRBJ1-1, with 11 bases matching TRBD1. The CDR3 contains 16 residues. Germline V CDR1 and CDR2: SQVTM, ANQGSEA. V trimming: 7 bases; J trimming: 4 bases; junction bases outside the gene matches: 14.

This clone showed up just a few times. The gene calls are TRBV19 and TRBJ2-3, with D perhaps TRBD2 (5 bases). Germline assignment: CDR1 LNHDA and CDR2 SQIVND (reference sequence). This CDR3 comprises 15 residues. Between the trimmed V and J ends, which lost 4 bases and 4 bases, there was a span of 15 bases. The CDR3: CASSTGPGRADTQYF. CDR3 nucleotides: TGTGCCAGTAGTACCGGACCTGGGCGGGCAGATACGCAGTATTTT.

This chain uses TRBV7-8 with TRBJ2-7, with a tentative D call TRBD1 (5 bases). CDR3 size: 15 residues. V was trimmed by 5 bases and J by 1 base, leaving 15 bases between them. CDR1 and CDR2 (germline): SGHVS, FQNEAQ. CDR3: CASSPRGLGSYEQYF. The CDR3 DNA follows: TGTGCCAGCAGCCCTAGGGGCCTGGGTTCCTACGAGCAGTACTTC. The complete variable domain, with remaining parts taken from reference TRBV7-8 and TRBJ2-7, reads GAGVSQSPRYKVAKRGQDVALRCDPISGHVSLFWYQQALGQGPEFLTYFQNEAQLDKSGLPSDRFFAERPEGSVSTLKIQRTQQEDSAVYLCASSPRGLGSYEQYFGPGTRLTVT.

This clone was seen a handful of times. The CDR3 loop reads CASSPQLGQGANEQFF. The CDR3 DNA is TGTGCCAGCAGCCCCCAGCTTGGGCAGGGGGCGAATGAGCAGTTCTTC. This rearrangement joins TRBV7-9 to TRBJ2-1, with 8 bases lining up with TRBD1. V dropped 5 bases and J dropped 7; count of bases not matched to a gene: 13. This CDR3 has 16 residues. Germline V gives CDR1 SEHNR, CDR2 FQNEAQ (reference sequence).

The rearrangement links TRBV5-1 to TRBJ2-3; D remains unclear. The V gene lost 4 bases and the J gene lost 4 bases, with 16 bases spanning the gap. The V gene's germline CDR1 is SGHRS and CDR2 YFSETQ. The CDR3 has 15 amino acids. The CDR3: CASSDSVGRPDTQYF. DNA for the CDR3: TGCGCCAGCAGCGATAGTGTGGGTAGGCCAGATACGCAGTATTTT. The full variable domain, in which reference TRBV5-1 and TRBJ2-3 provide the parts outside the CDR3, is KAGVTQTPRYLIKTRGQQVTLSCSPISGHRSVSWYQQTPGQGLQFLFEYFSETQRNKGNFPGRFSGRQFSNSRSEMNVSTLELGDSALYLCASSDSVGRPDTQYFGPGTRLTVL.

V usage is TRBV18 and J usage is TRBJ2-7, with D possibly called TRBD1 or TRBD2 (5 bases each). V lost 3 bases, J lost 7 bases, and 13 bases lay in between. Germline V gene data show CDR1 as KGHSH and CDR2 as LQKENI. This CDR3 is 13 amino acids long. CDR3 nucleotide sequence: TGTGCCAGCTCACCTAGAGGGGCTATGGAGCAGTACTTC. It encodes CASSPRGAMEQYF.

CDR3 loop: CASRTTGRSTYEQYF. Written as DNA, the CDR3 is TGTGCCAGCAGAACAACAGGCCGAAGTACCTACGAGCAGTACTTC. The genes are TRBV28 and TRBJ2-7; tentative D call: TRBD1 (5 bases). The germline gives CDR1 MDHEN, CDR2 SYDVKM. This CDR3 is built from 15 residues. V lost 6 bases to trimming and J lost 2 bases, with 17 bases between them.

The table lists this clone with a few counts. The CDR3 nucleotides read TGTGCCAGCAGCTTAGGACTAGCGGGATGGAGTGAGACCCAGTACTTC. This sequence encodes CASSLGLAGWSETQYF. This chain links TRBV11-1 with TRBJ2-5, with TRBD2 matching over 11 bases. V shed 1 base and J 5 bases; nucleotides not matched to a gene: 6. Germline CDR1 SGHAT, CDR2 FQDESV (reference sequence). The CDR3 covers 16 residues.

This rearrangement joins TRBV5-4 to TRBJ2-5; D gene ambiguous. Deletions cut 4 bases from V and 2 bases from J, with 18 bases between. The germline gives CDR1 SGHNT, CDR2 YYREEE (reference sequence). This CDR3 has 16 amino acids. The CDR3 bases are TGTGCCAGCAGCCCTTCCGGACGGATAAAACAAGAGACCCAGTACTTC. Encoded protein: CASSPSGRIKQETQYF. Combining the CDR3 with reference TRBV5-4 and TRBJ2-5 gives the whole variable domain ETGVTQSPTHLIKTRGQQVTLRCSSQSGHNTVSWYQQALGQGPQFIFQYYREEENGRGNFPPRFSGLQFPNYSSELNVNALELDDSALYLCASSPSGRIKQETQYFGPGTRLLVL.

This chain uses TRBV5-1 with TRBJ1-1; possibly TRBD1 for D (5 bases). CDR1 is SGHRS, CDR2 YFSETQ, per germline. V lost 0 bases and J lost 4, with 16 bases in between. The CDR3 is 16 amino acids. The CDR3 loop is CASSLVQGRFGTEAFF. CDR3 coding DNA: TGCGCCAGCAGCTTGGTTCAGGGCCGCTTCGGCACTGAAGCTTTCTTT.

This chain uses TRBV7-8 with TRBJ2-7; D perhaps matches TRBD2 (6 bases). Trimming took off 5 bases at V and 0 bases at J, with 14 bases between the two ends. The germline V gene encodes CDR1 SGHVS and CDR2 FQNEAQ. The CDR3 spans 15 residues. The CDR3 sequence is CASSLRDGSSYEQYF. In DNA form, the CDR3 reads TGTGCCAGCAGCCTGAGGGACGGGAGCTCCTACGAGCAGTACTTC.

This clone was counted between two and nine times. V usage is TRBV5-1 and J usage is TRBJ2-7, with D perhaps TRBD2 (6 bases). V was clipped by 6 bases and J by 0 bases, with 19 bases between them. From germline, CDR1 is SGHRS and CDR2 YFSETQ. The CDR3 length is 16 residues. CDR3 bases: TGCGCCAGCAACCCGGACGGGGGAGCAGGCTCCTACGAGCAGTACTTC. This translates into CASNPDGGAGSYEQYF.

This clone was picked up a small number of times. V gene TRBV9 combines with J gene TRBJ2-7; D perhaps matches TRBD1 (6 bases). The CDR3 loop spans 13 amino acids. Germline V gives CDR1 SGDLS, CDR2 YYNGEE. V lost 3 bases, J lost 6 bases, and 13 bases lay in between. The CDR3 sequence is CASSAGTRGEQYF. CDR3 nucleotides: TGTGCCAGCAGCGCGGGGACAAGGGGCGAGCAGTACTTC. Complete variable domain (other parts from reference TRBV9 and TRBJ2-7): DSGVTQTPKHLITATGQRVTLRCSPRSGDLSVYWYQQSLDQGLQFLIQYYNGEERAKGNILERFSAQQFPDLHSELNLSSLELGDSALYFCASSAGTRGEQYFGPGTRLTVT.

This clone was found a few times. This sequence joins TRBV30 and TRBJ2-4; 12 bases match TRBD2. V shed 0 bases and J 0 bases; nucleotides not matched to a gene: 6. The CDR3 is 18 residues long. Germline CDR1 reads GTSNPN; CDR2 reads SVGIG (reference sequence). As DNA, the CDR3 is TGTGCCTGGAGTGTCGGACTAGCGGGAACACTAGCCAAAAACATTCAGTACTTC. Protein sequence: CAWSVGLAGTLAKNIQYF. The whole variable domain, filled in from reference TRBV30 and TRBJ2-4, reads SQTIHQWPATLVQPVGSPLSLECTVEGTSNPNLYWYRQAAGRGLQLLFYSVGIGQISSEVPQNLSASRPQDRQFILSSKKLLLSDSGFYLCAWSVGLAGTLAKNIQYFGAGTRLSVL.

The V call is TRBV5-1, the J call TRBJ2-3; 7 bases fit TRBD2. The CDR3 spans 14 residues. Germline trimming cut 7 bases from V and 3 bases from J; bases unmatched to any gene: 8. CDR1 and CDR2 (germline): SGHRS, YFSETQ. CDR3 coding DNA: TGCGCCAGCCGCGATGGACTAGGTACAGATACGCAGTATTTT. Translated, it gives CASRDGLGTDTQYF.

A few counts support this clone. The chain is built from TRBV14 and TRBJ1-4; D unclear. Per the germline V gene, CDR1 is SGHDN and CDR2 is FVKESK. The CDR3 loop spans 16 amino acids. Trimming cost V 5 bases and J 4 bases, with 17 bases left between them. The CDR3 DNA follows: TGTGCCAGCAGCTCCTTCCAAGGAGTTTTTAATGAAAAACTGTTTTTT. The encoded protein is CASSSFQGVFNEKLFF.

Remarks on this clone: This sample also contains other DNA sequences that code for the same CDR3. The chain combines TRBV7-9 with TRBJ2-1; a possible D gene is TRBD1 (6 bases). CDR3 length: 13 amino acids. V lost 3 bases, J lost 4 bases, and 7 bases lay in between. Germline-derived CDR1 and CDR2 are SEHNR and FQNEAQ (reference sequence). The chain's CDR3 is CASSLGAYNEQFF. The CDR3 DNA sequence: TGTGCCAGCAGCTTGGGGGCGTACAATGAGCAGTTCTTC.

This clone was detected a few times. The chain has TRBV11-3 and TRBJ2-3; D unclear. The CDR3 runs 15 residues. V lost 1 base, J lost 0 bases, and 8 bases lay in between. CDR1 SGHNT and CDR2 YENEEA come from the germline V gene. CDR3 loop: CASSLVQLSTDTQYF. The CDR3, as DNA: TGTGCCAGCAGCTTAGTACAGCTTAGCACAGATACGCAGTATTTT.

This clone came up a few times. For the CDR3, the DNA is TGTGCCAGCAGCTTCGATCCTCCCCCTAATGAAAAACTGTTTTTT. Translated: CASSFDPPPNEKLFF. The chain is built from TRBV7-2 and TRBJ1-4; D uncertain. In germline, CDR1 is SGHTA, CDR2 FQGNSA. The CDR3 is 15 residues long. The V and J ends lost 3 bases and 3 bases respectively, with 11 bases between them.